This is a list of T cell receptor beta chains from one sample in a study of control samples from healthy donors and cancer patients. Assay: immunoSEQ multiplex PCR; the TCRdb copy retains only in-frame clones and omits some. The sample carries 150,000 to 200,000 clones, roughly 92% recorded once. The sequenced material came from blood. The source is a young woman in good health. Each CDR3 is given with its conserved first and last residue. The D gene is left open where the match is weak. Rows give clone size only sometimes, using once, few, many, or a class for an expanded clone.

TRBJ1-2	TRBV18	NA	NA	TGTGCCAGCTCACCGCTTAACAGGGTCCAGAACTATGGCTACACCTTC	CASSPLNRVQNYGYTF
TRBJ1-6	TRBV19	NA	TRBD1	TGTGCCAGTAGTATAGGGGGACAGGGATATTCACCCCTCCACTTT	CASSIGGQGYSPLHF
TRBJ2-5	TRBV3-1/TRBV3-2	NA	NA	TGTGCCAGCAGCCTGGAGACCCAGTACTTC	CASSLETQYF
TRBJ1-2	TRBV28	NA	NA	TGTGCCAGCAGTTTGAGGTTTACCGATAACTATGGCTACACCTTC	CASSLRFTDNYGYTF
TRBJ1-3	TRBV6-1	NA	TRBD1	TGTGCCAGCAGTCAGGGGGGGGGAAACACCATATATTTT	CASSQGGGNTIYF
TRBJ2-5	TRBV5-1	NA	NA	TGCGCCAGCAGCCGGACAGAAGAGACCCAGTACTTC	CASSRTEETQYF
TRBJ2-3	TRBV10-3	NA	NA	TGTGCCACAGGGTCAGACACAGATACGCAGTATTTT	CATGSDTDTQYF
TRBJ1-2	TRBV19	NA	NA	TGTGCCAGTAGGGACAGCTACTATGGCTACACCTTC	CASRDSYYGYTF
TRBJ1-5	TRBV4-1	once	NA	TGCGCCAGCAGCCAAGATGGGACTAGCAATCAGCCCCAGCATTTT	CASSQDGTSNQPQHF
TRBJ2-5	TRBV2	NA	TRBD2	TGTGCCAGCAGTTTTGCGACTAGCGGGGGGGAGACCCAGTACTTC	CASSFATSGGETQYF
TRBJ1-1	TRBV15	NA	NA	TGTGCCACCAGCAGAGTAAGGGGTCTAAACACTGAAGCTTTCTTT	CATSRVRGLNTEAFF
TRBJ1-2	TRBV4-1	NA	NA	TGCGCCAGCAGCCACCCCACGGACAGCCGACGAGGCTACACCTTC	CASSHPTDSRRGYTF
TRBJ1-2	TRBV25-1	NA	NA	TGTGCCAGCAGTGAATATAACCGATCTAACTATGGCTACACCTTC	CASSEYNRSNYGYTF
TRBJ1-4	TRBV19	few	NA	TGTGCCAGTATGATAGGCACAGCTGCAACTAATGAAAAACTGTTTTTT	CASMIGTAATNEKLFF
TRBJ1-1	TRBV9	NA	NA	TGTGCCAGCAGCGAAGGACGGAGCAGAAACACTGAAGCTTTCTTT	CASSEGRSRNTEAFF
TRBJ2-3	TRBV5-1	NA	NA	TGCGCCAGCAGCTTGGTGGACAGAATCACAGATACGCAGTATTTT	CASSLVDRITDTQYF
TRBJ1-4	TRBV6-4	NA	TRBD1	TGTGCCAGCAGTGGCCCTCCTGCTCGGGACAGGGGCGATGAAAAACTGTTTTTT	CASSGPPARDRGDEKLFF
TRBJ2-1	TRBV19	NA	TRBD1	TGTGCCAGTAGCTTGGGACAGGGGGAGACTAGTCCTCTACGGGGGTCCTACAATGAGCAGTTCTTC	CASSLGQGETSPLRGSYNEQFF
TRBJ2-3	TRBV6-5	NA	TRBD1	TGTGCCAGCAGTCCCGGGACAGGGGCAACCGATACGCAGTATTTT	CASSPGTGATDTQYF
TRBJ2-1	TRBV7-8	once	TRBD2	TGTGCCAGCGGGGGACTAGCGGGACCGTACAATGAGCAGTTCTTC	CASGGLAGPYNEQFF
TRBJ2-3	TRBV20-1	NA	TRBD1	TGCAGTGCTAGTGTACAGGGGGCAGATACGCAGTATTTT	CSASVQGADTQYF
TRBJ2-1	TRBV12-5	NA	TRBD1	TGTGCTAGTGGTAAGGGACAGGGGAGGTCCTACAATGAGCAGTTCTTC	CASGKGQGRSYNEQFF
TRBJ1-2	TRBV5-6	NA	TRBD1	TGTGCCAGCAGCATTCAATCCCGACAGGGGGCTGGCTACACCTTC	CASSIQSRQGAGYTF
TRBJ2-6	TRBV27	NA	NA	TGTGCCAGTTCCTCAGTGGGGGTCGGGGCCAACGTCCTGACTTTC	CASSSVGVGANVLTF
TRBJ2-5	TRBV7-9	NA	NA	TGTGCCAGCAGCGGGGGCCAAGAGACCCAGTACTTC	CASSGGQETQYF
TRBJ1-2	TRBV5-8	NA	TRBD1	TGTGCCAGCAGCCCACAGGGGGCGGGAGGCTACACCTTC	CASSPQGAGGYTF
TRBJ1-6	TRBV6-2/TRBV6-3	NA	TRBD1	TGTGCCAGCAGTTACGCCGGACAGGGGGTGAATTCACCCCTCCACTTT	CASSYAGQGVNSPLHF
TRBJ2-1	TRBV11-3	NA	TRBD1	TGTGCCAGCAGACCTCTTTACCTCGACAGGGAAGGGGTATACAATGAGCAGTTCTTC	CASRPLYLDREGVYNEQFF
TRBJ2-7	TRBV2	once	NA	TGTGCCAGCAGTGGATCGGCCAGCTACGAGCAGTACTTC	CASSGSASYEQYF
TRBJ2-7	TRBV18	NA	NA	TGTGCCAGCTCACCCGGCGCGCCTAGCTCCTACGAGCAGTACTTC	CASSPGAPSSYEQYF